One sample yielded the 22 T cell receptor beta chains listed below, sequenced in a study of T cells in Graves' hyperthyroidism and ophthalmopathy. Amplified TCR beta CDR3 regions came from RNA transcripts. First-round RT-PCR targeting the TCR CDR3 was performed with the HTBI primer set. TCRdb passed the multiplex PCR reads through MiXCR, listing each CDR3 protein once. The table includes over 700,000 distinct CDR3 sequences, approximately 40% detected once. Specimen: blood. These receptors all stem from a man between 18 and 29 years old with Graves' hyperthyroidism.

A remark on this clonotype: The junction and the germline gene differ at one end; a read error may be behind it. The chain recombines TRBV5-4 with TRBJ2-7; 7 bases map to TRBD2. The CDR3 sequence is 16 residues long. Germline V gene lookup returns CDR1 SGHNT and CDR2 YYREEE (reference sequence). CDR3 nucleotides: TGTGCCAGCACACAGAGGAAGCGGGGTATCCCCTACGAGCAGCACTTC. Protein: CASTQRKRGIPYEQHF.

This clonotype was detected ten times or more. This chain links TRBV19 with TRBJ2-5; D assignment may be TRBD1 or TRBD2 (6 bases each). This CDR3 spans 15 amino acids. The V end was cut by 4 bases, the J end by 2 bases, with 14 bases between. From germline, CDR1 is LNHDA and CDR2 SQIVND (reference sequence). CDR3: CASSSGGGLQETQYF. DNA for the CDR3: TGTGCCAGTAGTAGCGGTGGGGGGCTACAAGAGACCCAGTACTTC.

This clonotype was counted ten times or more. The rearrangement links TRBV19 to TRBJ1-1, with 8 bases fitting TRBD1. CDR3 length: 13 amino acids. V shed 5 bases and J 4 bases; nucleotides not matched to a gene: 3. Germline CDR1 LNHDA, CDR2 SQIVND (reference sequence). Written as DNA, the CDR3 is TGTGCCAGTAGTTGGGACAGGCGCACTGAAGCTTTCTTT. Translating gives CASSWDRRTEAFF.

The sample holds many counts of this clonotype. V gene TRBV7-2 combines with J gene TRBJ2-7, with 13 positions matching TRBD2. The ends lost 5 bases at V and 4 bases at J; junction bases unmatched: 2. The V gene's germline CDR1 is SGHTA and CDR2 FQGNSA. The length of the CDR3 is 14 residues. In DNA form, the CDR3 reads TGTGCCAGCAGCGCGACTAGCGGGAGGTACGAGCAGTACTTC. It translates to CASSATSGRYEQYF.

This clonotype was picked up a small number of times. The genes are TRBV7-2 and TRBJ2-5, with 8 bases that match TRBD1. This CDR3 is 13 amino acids long. Trimming cost V 8 bases and J 7 bases; bases outside gene matches: 9. The germline CDR1 and CDR2 sequences are SGHTA and FQGNSA. The CDR3 DNA reads as TGTGCCAGCTTTCAGGGGGCGGGCGGGACCCAGTACTTC. This encodes CASFQGAGGTQYF.

This clonotype was observed at least ten times. The rearrangement joins TRBV29-1 to TRBJ1-2; no clear D gene. CDR1 SQVTM and CDR2 ANQGSEA come from the germline V gene. The ends were cut back, 2 bases at V and 0 bases at J, with 4 bases in the middle. The CDR3 extends over 12 amino acids. CDR3 protein: CSVETANYGYTF. Written as DNA, the CDR3 is TGCAGCGTTGAAACGGCTAACTATGGCTACACCTTC.

This clonotype appeared many times. The chain has TRBV20-1 and TRBJ1-4, with D maybe TRBD1 (5 bases). V was trimmed by 3 bases and J by 3 bases, leaving 14 bases between them. This CDR3 is built from 15 residues. Germline V lookup: CDR1 DFQATT, CDR2 SNEGSKA (reference sequence). CDR3 coding DNA: TGCAGTGCTAGTCGGTCGGGGGGGGCTAATGAAAAACTGTTTTTT. Translating gives CSASRSGGANEKLFF.

This clonotype came up many times. The V call is TRBV10-3, the J call TRBJ2-7; D is unclear. Trimming cost V 6 bases and J 2 bases, with 11 bases left between them. The CDR3 contains 13 residues. Germline lookup yields CDR1 ENHRY and CDR2 SYGVKD. CDR3 sequence (DNA): TGTGCCATCAGCCCCCATTCAGCCTACGAGCAGTACTTC. It encodes CAISPHSAYEQYF.

The CDR3 DNA follows: TGTGCCAGCAGTTACTCAGGGGCTCAGCCCCAGCATTTT. It codes for CASSYSGAQPQHF. The chain uses TRBV2 and TRBJ1-5; D possibly corresponds to TRBD1 (6 bases). The V and J ends lost 5 bases and 6 bases respectively, with 11 bases between them. Germline CDR1 reads SNHLY; CDR2 reads FYNNEI. The CDR3 consists of 13 residues.

The chain employs TRBV7-9 and TRBJ2-2, with 10 bases aligning to TRBD2. Germline CDR1 reads SEHNR; CDR2 reads FQNEAQ (reference sequence). The junction had 4 bases not matched to a gene; V was cut back by 2 bases and J by 4 bases. The CDR3 covers 16 residues. CDR3 sequence: CASSLMGLALTGELFF. The DNA for the CDR3 is TGTGCCAGCAGCTTAATGGGACTAGCGCTCACCGGGGAGCTGTTTTTT.

Comments on this clonotype: This may be a read error, as it is one base from a much larger clone. This chain uses TRBV19 with TRBJ2-2; 11 bases agree with TRBD2. This CDR3 is built from 14 residues. Germline CDR1 LNHDA, CDR2 SQIVND (reference sequence). Here the CDR3 reads CASSSGLAAEELSF. CDR3 nucleotide sequence: TGTGCCAGTAGTTCGGGACTAGCGGCCGAGGAGCTGTCTTTT.

The chain combines TRBV2 with TRBJ2-5; D might be TRBD2 (7 bases). V lost 6 bases and J lost 5, with 25 bases in between. The CDR3 totals 17 residues. From germline, CDR1 is SNHLY and CDR2 FYNNEI. CDR3: CASSSTLGGGTRETQYF. The CDR3 DNA reads as TGTGCCAGCAGCTCAACTCTAGGGGGGGGGACAAGGGAGACCCAGTACTTC. The whole variable domain, filled in from reference TRBV2 and TRBJ2-5, reads EPEVTQTPSHQVTQMGQEVILRCVPISNHLYFYWYRQILGQKVEFLVSFYNNEISEKSEIFDDQFSVERPDGSNFTLKIRSTKLEDSAMYFCASSSTLGGGTRETQYFGPGTRLLVL.

At least ten counts were recorded for this clonotype. This rearrangement joins TRBV19 to TRBJ1-4; D gene ambiguous. The CDR3 sequence is 14 residues long. V lost 6 bases, J lost 8 bases, and 16 bases lay in between. Germline V gene sequence: CDR1 LNHDA, CDR2 SQIVND (reference sequence). For the CDR3, the DNA is TGTGCCAGTAGCCCCCCTACAAGGATCGAAAAACTGTTTTTT. Amino acids: CASSPPTRIEKLFF.

This sequence joins TRBV12-3 or TRBV12-4 and TRBJ2-7; 9 bases are shared with TRBD2. Matching the DNA end better, TRBJ2-1 makes the J call doubtful. The CDR3 is made up of 14 amino acids. The CDR3 region has the DNA TGTGCCAGCAGTTTACCAGCGGGAGGCAATGAGCAGTTCTTC. It translates to CASSLPAGGNEQFF.

The chain has TRBV14 and TRBJ2-2; D remains unclear. The V end was cut by 4 bases, the J end by 5 bases, with 8 bases between. CDR3 length equals 13 residues. CDR1 and CDR2 (germline): SGHDN, FVKESK. CDR3 amino acids: CASSREMTGELFF. For the CDR3, the DNA is TGTGCCAGCAGCCGAGAAATGACCGGGGAGCTGTTTTTT.

The chain joins TRBV7-2 to TRBJ1-1; possibly TRBD1 for D (6 bases). Germline V gives CDR1 SGHTA, CDR2 FQGNSA. V shed 3 bases and J shed 3 bases, with 20 bases lying between them. The CDR3 sequence is 17 residues long. The CDR3: CASSLKPGTMGDTEAFF. The CDR3 bases are TGTGCCAGCAGCTTGAAACCCGGGACAATGGGAGACACTGAAGCTTTCTTT.

V usage is TRBV7-9 and J usage is TRBJ2-2; the D is unclear. This CDR3 comprises 14 residues. The V gene's germline CDR1 is SEHNR and CDR2 FQNEAQ (reference sequence). CDR3 sequence: CASSTGSLYGELFF. CDR3 in DNA: TGTGCTAGTAGTACGGGCAGCCTCTACGGGGAGCTGTTTTTT.

The chain links TRBV7-2 to TRBJ1-3; TRBD1 is a possible D gene (5 bases). Trimming stripped 4 bases from V and 9 bases from J, with 13 bases between. Germline CDR1 SGHTA, CDR2 FQGNSA. The CDR3 spans 13 residues. DNA for the CDR3: TGTGCCAGCAGCTCAGTCGCGGGGGTCACCATATATTTT. Its protein product is CASSSVAGVTIYF.

This clonotype was seen more than once but under ten times. The chain combines TRBV20-1 with TRBJ1-1; 10 bases match TRBD1. Germline CDR1 and CDR2: DFQATT and SNEGSKA (reference sequence). J was trimmed by 7 bases and V by 0 bases; bases with no gene match: 8. This CDR3 has 15 residues. Here the CDR3 reads CSARDARQGAVEAFF. In DNA, the CDR3 is TGCAGTGCTAGAGATGCGAGACAGGGGGCCGTTGAAGCTTTCTTT.

This clonotype has a handful of counts. The chain employs TRBV11-3 and TRBJ1-1; maybe TRBD1 (5 bases). V dropped 5 bases and J dropped 0 bases, with 10 bases sitting between them. This CDR3 comprises 14 residues. CDR1 and CDR2 from the germline V gene are SGHNT and YENEEA. CDR3 region: CASSRQILNTEAFF. CDR3 sequence (DNA): TGTGCCAGCAGCCGACAGATCCTGAACACTGAAGCTTTCTTT.

CDR3 bases: TGTGCCAGCAGCTACAAAATTTGGACACACGGGGAGCTGTTTTTT. It encodes CASSYKIWTHGELFF. This chain connects TRBV11-2 to TRBJ2-2, with a weak D call TRBD1 (5 bases). Germline V lookup: CDR1 SGHAT, CDR2 FQNNGV. The V and J ends lost 4 bases and 7 bases respectively, with 16 bases between them. The length of the CDR3 is 15 residues.

The V call is TRBV9, the J call TRBJ2-5; D call uncertain. The CDR3 has 14 residues. Trimming took 0 bases from V and 5 from J, leaving 11 bases between them. Germline CDR1 SGDLS, CDR2 YYNGEE. CDR3: CASSVEGNGETQYF. DNA for the CDR3: TGTGCCAGCAGCGTAGAAGGGAATGGTGAGACCCAGTACTTC.